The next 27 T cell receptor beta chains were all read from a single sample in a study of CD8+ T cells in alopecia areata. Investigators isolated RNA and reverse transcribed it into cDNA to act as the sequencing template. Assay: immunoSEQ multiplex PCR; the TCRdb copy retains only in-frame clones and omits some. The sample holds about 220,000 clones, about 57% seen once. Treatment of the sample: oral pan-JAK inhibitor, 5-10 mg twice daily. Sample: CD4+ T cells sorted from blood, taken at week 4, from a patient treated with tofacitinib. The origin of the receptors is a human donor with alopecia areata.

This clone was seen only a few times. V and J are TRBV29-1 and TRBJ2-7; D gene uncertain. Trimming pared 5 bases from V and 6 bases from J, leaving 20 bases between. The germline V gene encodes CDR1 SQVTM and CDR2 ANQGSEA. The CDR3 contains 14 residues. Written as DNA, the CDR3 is TGCAGCGTTTCCCAAGGCCTGATTCCTAGCGAGCAGTACTTC. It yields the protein CSVSQGLIPSEQYF.

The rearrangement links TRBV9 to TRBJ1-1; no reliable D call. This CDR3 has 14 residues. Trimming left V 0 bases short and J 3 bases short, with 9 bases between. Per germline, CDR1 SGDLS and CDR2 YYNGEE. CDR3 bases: TGTGCCAGCAGCGTAGGGCCGGACTACACTGAAGCTTTCTTT. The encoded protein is CASSVGPDYTEAFF.

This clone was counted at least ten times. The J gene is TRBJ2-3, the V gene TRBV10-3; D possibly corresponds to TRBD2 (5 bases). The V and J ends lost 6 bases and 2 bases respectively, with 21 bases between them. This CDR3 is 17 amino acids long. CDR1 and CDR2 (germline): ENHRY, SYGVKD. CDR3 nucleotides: TGTGCCATCAGACGGCGGGTGAGCCCGAATCTCACAGATACGCAGTATTTT. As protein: CAIRRRVSPNLTDTQYF.

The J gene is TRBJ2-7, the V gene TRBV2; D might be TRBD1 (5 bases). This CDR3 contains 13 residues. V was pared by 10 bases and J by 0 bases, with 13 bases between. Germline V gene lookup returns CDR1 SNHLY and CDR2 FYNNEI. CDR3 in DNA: TGTGCCACCTCTGACAGAGCCTCCTACGAGCAGTACTTC. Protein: CATSDRASYEQYF.

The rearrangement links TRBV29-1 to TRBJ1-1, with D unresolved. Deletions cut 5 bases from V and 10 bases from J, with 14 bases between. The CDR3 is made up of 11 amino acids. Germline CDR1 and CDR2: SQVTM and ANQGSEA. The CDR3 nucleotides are TGCAGCGTTAAGAGAAGAGAGGGAGCTTTCTTT. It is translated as CSVKRREGAFF.

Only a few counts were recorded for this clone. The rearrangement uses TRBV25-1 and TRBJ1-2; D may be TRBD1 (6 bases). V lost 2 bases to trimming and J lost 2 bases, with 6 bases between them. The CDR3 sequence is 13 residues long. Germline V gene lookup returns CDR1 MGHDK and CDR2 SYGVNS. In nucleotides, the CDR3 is TGTGCCAGCAGTGAAACAGGGAACTATGGCTACACCTTC. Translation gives CASSETGNYGYTF.

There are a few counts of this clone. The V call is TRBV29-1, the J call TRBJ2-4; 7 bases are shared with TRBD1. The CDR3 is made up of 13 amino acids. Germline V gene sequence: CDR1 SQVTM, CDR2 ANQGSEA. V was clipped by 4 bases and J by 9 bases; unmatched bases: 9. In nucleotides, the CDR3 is TGCAGCGTTGTTCTTGATCACAGGGGCATTCAGTACTTC. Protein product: CSVVLDHRGIQYF.

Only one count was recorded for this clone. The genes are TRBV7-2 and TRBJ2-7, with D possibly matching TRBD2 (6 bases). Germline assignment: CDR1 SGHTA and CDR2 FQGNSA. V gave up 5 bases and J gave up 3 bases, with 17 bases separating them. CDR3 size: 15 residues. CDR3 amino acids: CASSLGWEDGYEQYF. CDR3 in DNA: TGTGCCAGCAGCCTGGGATGGGAGGACGGCTACGAGCAGTACTTC.

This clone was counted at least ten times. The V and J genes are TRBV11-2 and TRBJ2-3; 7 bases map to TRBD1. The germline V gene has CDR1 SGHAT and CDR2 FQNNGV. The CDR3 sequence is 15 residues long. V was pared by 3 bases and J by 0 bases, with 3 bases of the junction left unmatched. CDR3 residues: CASSFRDRSTDTQYF. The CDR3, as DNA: TGTGCCAGCAGCTTCCGGGACAGAAGCACAGATACGCAGTATTTT.

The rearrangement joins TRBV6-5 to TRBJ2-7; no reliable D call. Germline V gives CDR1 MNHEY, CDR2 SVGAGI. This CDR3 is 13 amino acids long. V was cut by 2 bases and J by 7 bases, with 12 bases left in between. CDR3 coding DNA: TGTGCCAGCAGTTACCAACTCGAGCTAGAGCAGTACTTC. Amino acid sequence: CASSYQLELEQYF.

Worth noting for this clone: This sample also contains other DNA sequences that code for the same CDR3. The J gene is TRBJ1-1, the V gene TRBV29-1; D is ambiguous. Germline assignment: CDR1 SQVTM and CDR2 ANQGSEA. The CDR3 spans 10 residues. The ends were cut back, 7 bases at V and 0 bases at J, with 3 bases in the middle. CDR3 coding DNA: TGCAGCGCGATGAACACTGAAGCTTTCTTT. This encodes CSAMNTEAFF.

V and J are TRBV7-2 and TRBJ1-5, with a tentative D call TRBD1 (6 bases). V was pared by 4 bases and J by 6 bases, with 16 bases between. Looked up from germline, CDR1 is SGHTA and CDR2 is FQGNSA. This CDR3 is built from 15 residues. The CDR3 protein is CASSSQTGPGQPQHF. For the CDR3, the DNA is TGTGCCAGCAGCTCTCAGACAGGACCCGGTCAGCCCCAGCATTTT. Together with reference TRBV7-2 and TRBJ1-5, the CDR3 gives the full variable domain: GAGVSQSPSNKVTEKGKDVELRCDPISGHTALYWYRQSLGQGLEFLIYFQGNSAPDKSGLPSDRFSAERTGGSVSTLTIQRTQQEDSAVYLCASSSQTGPGQPQHFGDGTRLSIL.

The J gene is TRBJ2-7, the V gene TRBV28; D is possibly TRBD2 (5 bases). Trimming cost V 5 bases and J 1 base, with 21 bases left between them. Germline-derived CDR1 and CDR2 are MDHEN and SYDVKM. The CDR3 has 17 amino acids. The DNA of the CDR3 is TGTGCCAGCAGTCCTATTCTTAGCGCAGAGACTTCCTACGAGCAGTACTTC. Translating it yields CASSPILSAETSYEQYF.

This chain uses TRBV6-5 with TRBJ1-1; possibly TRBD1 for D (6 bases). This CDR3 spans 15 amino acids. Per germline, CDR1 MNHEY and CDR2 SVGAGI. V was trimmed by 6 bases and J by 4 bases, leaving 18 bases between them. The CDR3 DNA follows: TGTGCCAGCAGAAGGGAGACAGGTTTGATCACTGAAGCTTTCTTT. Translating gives CASRRETGLITEAFF.

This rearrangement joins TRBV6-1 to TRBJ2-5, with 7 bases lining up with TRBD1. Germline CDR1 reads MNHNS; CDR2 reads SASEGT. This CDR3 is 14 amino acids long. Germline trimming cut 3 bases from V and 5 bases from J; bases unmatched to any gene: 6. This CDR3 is CASSERGLRETQYF. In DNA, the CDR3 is TGTGCCAGCAGTGAGAGGGGGCTGAGGGAGACCCAGTACTTC.

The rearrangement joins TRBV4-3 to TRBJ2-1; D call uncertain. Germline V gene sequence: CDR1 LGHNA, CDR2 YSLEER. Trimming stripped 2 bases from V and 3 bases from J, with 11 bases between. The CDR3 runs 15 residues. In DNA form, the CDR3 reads TGCGCCAGCAGCCAAAAAGTATCGGACTACAATGAGCAGTTCTTC. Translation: CASSQKVSDYNEQFF.

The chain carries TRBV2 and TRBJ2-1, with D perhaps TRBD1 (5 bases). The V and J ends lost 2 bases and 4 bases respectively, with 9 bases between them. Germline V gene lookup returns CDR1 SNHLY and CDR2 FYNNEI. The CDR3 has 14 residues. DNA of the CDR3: TGTGCCAGCAGTGAAAGCACAGGTTACAATGAGCAGTTCTTC. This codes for CASSESTGYNEQFF.

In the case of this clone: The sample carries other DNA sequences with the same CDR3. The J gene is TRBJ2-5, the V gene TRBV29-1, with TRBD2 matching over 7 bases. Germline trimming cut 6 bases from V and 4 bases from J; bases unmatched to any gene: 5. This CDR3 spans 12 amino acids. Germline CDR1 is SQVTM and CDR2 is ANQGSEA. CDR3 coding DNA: TGCAGCGTGGCAACGGGGGGAGAGACCCAGTACTTC. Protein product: CSVATGGETQYF.

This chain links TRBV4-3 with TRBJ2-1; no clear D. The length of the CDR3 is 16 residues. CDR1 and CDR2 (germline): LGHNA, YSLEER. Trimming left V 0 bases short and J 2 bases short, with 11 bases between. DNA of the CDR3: TGCGCCAGCAGCCAAGATGGTGGCCACGCCTACAATGAGCAGTTCTTC. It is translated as CASSQDGGHAYNEQFF.

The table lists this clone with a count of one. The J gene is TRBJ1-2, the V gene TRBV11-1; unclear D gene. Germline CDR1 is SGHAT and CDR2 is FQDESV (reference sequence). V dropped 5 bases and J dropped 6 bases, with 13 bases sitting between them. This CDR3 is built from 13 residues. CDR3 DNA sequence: TGTGCCAGCAGCATGGACGGCCTCAATGGCTACACCTTC. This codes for CASSMDGLNGYTF.

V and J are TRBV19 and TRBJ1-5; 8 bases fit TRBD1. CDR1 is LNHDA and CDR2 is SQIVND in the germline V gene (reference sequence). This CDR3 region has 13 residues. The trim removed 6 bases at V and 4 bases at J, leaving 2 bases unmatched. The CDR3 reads CASRRQGNQPQHF. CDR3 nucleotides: TGTGCCAGTAGGCGACAGGGGAATCAGCCCCAGCATTTT. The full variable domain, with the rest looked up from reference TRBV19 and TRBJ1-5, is DGGITQSPKYLFRKEGQNVTLSCEQNLNHDAMYWYRQDPGQGLRLIYYSQIVNDFQKGDIAEGYSVSREKKESFPLTVTSAQKNPTAFYLCASRRQGNQPQHFGDGTRLSIL.

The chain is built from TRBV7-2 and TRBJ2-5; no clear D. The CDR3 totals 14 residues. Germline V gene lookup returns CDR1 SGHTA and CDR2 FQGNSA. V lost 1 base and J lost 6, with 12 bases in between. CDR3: CASSLDMRSKTQYF. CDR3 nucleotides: TGTGCCAGCAGCTTAGACATGCGATCCAAGACCCAGTACTTC.

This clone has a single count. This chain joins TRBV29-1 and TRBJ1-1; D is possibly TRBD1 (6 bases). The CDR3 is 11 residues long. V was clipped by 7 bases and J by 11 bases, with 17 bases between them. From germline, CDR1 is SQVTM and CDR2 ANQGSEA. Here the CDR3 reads CSAMGARMAFF. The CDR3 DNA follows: TGCAGCGCTATGGGGGCGCGTATGGCTTTCTTT.

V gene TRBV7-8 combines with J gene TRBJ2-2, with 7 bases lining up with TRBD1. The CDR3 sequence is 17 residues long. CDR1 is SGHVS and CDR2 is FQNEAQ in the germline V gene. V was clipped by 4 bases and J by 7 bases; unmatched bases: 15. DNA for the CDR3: TGTGCCAGCAGCTCGACAACACAGGGGCCTAAGATCGGGGAGCTGTTTTTT. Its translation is CASSSTTQGPKIGELFF.

CDR3 nucleotide sequence: TGTGCCAGCAGTGGTGAGATGGGGAATCAGCCCCAGCATTTT. Its translation is CASSGEMGNQPQHF. The V call is TRBV2, the J call TRBJ1-5; D not resolved. The CDR3 has 14 residues. Trimming stripped 4 bases from V and 4 bases from J, with 11 bases between. In germline, CDR1 is SNHLY, CDR2 FYNNEI.

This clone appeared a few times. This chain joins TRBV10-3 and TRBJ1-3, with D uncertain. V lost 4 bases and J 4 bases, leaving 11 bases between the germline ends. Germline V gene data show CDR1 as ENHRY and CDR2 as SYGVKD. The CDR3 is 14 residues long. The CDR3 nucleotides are TGTGCCATCAGTGGAACTGGATCCGGAAACACCATATATTTT. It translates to CAISGTGSGNTIYF.

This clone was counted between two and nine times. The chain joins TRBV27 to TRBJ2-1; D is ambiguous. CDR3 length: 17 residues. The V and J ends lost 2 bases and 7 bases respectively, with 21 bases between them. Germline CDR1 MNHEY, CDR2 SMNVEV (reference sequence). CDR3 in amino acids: CASSLGFGYGLRNEQFF. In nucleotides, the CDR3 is TGTGCCAGCAGTTTAGGGTTTGGGTACGGGTTGAGGAATGAGCAGTTCTTC.